This TCR beta chain was obtained from a study of Ad26.COV2.S vaccination and SARS-CoV-2 variants. Study-level findings and limits: Vaccine recipients had higher spike-specific TCR breadth than placebo recipients.

Regarding treatment: roughly 19 received Ad26.COV2.S at low or high dose, single or two shots; 5 received placebo; per-sample allocation not given. Material that was analyzed had been drawn on day 63 after the first vaccine or placebo injection. V lost 3 bases, J lost 3 bases, and 24 bases lay in between. Germline loops: CDR1 MRHNA, CDR2 SNTAGT. This CDR3 contains 18 residues. Repertoires were generated with immunoSEQ multiplex PCR, while TCRdb's copy carries only in-frame clones and drops some. The profile shows hundreds of thousands of clones, over 75% of them singletons. In regard to this clone: Its antigen is unidentified.

This TCR came from a person aged 18-65 years who received the Ad26.COV2.S COVID-19 vaccine or a placebo. J is TRBJ2-7 and V is TRBV6-4, with a possible D match to TRBD1 (5 bases). The sequences come from peripheral blood, collected in a trial of Ad26.COV2.S vaccine versus placebo. The CDR3 DNA follows: TGTGCCAGCAGTGATCCCGACGACCGACAACAGGTCAACTACGAGCAGTACTTC. Its translation is CASSDPDDRQQVNYEQYF.